Listed below are T cell receptor beta chains from one sample, sequenced in a study of tumor-infiltrating lymphocytes in oesophageal squamous cell carcinoma. TCRdb passed the PCR reads through MiXCR, listing each CDR3 protein once. The sample has some 14,000 distinct CDR3 sequences; approximately 47% are singletons. Sequencing was carried out using blood. The source of these receptors is a female donor with esophageal squamous cell carcinoma. Both conserved end residues are part of each CDR3. The order of the fields is V gene, clone size, J gene, D gene, CDR3 length, CDR3 DNA, CDR3 protein. D genes are given only for firm matches. The listing skips clone size in some rows; elsewhere it reads once, few, many or a size class.

v_gene: TRBV10-3
abundance: once
j_gene: TRBJ2-1
d_gene: NA
len: 17
CDR3nt: TGTGCCATCAGTGAGTCGATGGTTGACGCGGAAATCAATGAGCAGTTCTTC
CDR3aa: CAISESMVDAEINEQFF

v_gene: TRBV7-4
abundance: NA
j_gene: TRBJ1-6
d_gene: NA
len: 12
CDR3nt: TGTGCCAGCAGCCCCGGTGATTCACCCCTCCACTTT
CDR3aa: CASSPGDSPLHF

v_gene: TRBV7-6
abundance: few
j_gene: TRBJ2-2
d_gene: TRBD1
len: 15
CDR3nt: TGTGCCAGCAGCCCAGGGACAGGGGTGGCCGGGGAGCTGTTTTTT
CDR3aa: CASSPGTGVAGELFF

v_gene: TRBV28
abundance: NA
j_gene: TRBJ2-1
d_gene: TRBD2
len: 15
CDR3nt: TGTGCCAGCAGTTCTACCGAGGGACTAGGGACTGAGCAGTTCTTC
CDR3aa: CASSSTEGLGTEQFF

v_gene: TRBV14
abundance: many
j_gene: TRBJ2-7
d_gene: TRBD1
len: 18
CDR3nt: TGTGCCAGCAGCCAAGAGCCGCCGGGACAGGGCATCCCCTACGAGCAGTACTTC
CDR3aa: CASSQEPPGQGIPYEQYF

v_gene: TRBV7-8
abundance: NA
j_gene: TRBJ2-1
d_gene: TRBD2
len: 17
CDR3nt: TGTGCCAGCAGCTCGGGACTAGCGGGATCCAACTACAATGAGCAGTTCTTC
CDR3aa: CASSSGLAGSNYNEQFF

v_gene: TRBV28
abundance: NA
j_gene: TRBJ2-7
d_gene: NA
len: 14
CDR3nt: TGTGCCAGCAGTATACCCGGGTACTCCTACGAGCAGTACTTC
CDR3aa: CASSIPGYSYEQYF

v_gene: TRBV12-3/TRBV12-4
abundance: NA
j_gene: TRBJ2-1
d_gene: NA
len: 15
CDR3nt: TGTGCCAGCAGTTTAGAAAGCGGACGTTACCATGAGCAGTTCTTC
CDR3aa: CASSLESGRYHEQFF

v_gene: TRBV6-1
abundance: NA
j_gene: TRBJ2-7
d_gene: TRBD1
len: 14
CDR3nt: TGTGCCAGCACCGAGACAGGGGGGTCCTACGAGCAGTACTTC
CDR3aa: CASTETGGSYEQYF

v_gene: TRBV28
abundance: NA
j_gene: TRBJ2-6
d_gene: NA
len: 15
CDR3nt: TGTGCCAGCAGCCTGTGGATTGCCGGGGCCAACGTCCTGACTTTC
CDR3aa: CASSLWIAGANVLTF

v_gene: TRBV6-6
abundance: NA
j_gene: TRBJ1-5
d_gene: TRBD1
len: 15
CDR3nt: TGTGCCAGCAACCTGGACAGGGCCGGTTATCAGCCCCAGCATTTT
CDR3aa: CASNLDRAGYQPQHF

v_gene: TRBV7-4
abundance: NA
j_gene: TRBJ2-7
d_gene: NA
len: 14
CDR3nt: TGTGCCAGCAGCTTAGCGGGGACTTTCTACGAGCAGTACTTC
CDR3aa: CASSLAGTFYEQYF

v_gene: TRBV27
abundance: NA
j_gene: TRBJ1-1
d_gene: NA
len: 11
CDR3nt: TGTGCCAGCGGATTGCTGCGGGAAGCTTTCTTT
CDR3aa: CASGLLREAFF

v_gene: TRBV7-9
abundance: NA
j_gene: TRBJ2-7
d_gene: NA
len: 15
CDR3nt: TGTGCCAGCAGCTTAGACGGAGCCTCCTACAATGAGCAGTACTTC
CDR3aa: CASSLDGASYNEQYF

v_gene: TRBV6-1
abundance: many
j_gene: TRBJ1-4
d_gene: NA
len: 13
CDR3nt: TGTGCCAGCAGTCTTCGGCTGGGGGAAAAACTGTTTTTT
CDR3aa: CASSLRLGEKLFF

v_gene: TRBV24-1
abundance: NA
j_gene: TRBJ2-6
d_gene: NA
len: 16
CDR3nt: TGTGCCACCAGTGATTTGGGCACGACTGGGGCCAACGTCCTGACTTTC
CDR3aa: CATSDLGTTGANVLTF

v_gene: TRBV10-3
abundance: many
j_gene: TRBJ2-7
d_gene: NA
len: 12
CDR3nt: TGTGCCATCAGGGTGGATTCCTACGAGCAGTACTTC
CDR3aa: CAIRVDSYEQYF

v_gene: TRBV7-8
abundance: NA
j_gene: TRBJ2-7
d_gene: TRBD2
len: 14
CDR3nt: TGTGCCAGCACCCAGACTAGCGGTAGCTACGAGCAGTACTTC
CDR3aa: CASTQTSGSYEQYF

v_gene: TRBV7-2
abundance: NA
j_gene: TRBJ2-5
d_gene: TRBD2
len: 16
CDR3nt: TGTGCCAGCAGCGACCTAGCGGGAGGACGGCGGGAGACCCAGTACTTC
CDR3aa: CASSDLAGGRRETQYF

v_gene: TRBV7-9
abundance: large
j_gene: TRBJ2-3
d_gene: TRBD2
len: 14
CDR3nt: TGTGCCAGCAGCACTAGCGGGGGATCAGATACGCAGTATTTT
CDR3aa: CASSTSGGSDTQYF